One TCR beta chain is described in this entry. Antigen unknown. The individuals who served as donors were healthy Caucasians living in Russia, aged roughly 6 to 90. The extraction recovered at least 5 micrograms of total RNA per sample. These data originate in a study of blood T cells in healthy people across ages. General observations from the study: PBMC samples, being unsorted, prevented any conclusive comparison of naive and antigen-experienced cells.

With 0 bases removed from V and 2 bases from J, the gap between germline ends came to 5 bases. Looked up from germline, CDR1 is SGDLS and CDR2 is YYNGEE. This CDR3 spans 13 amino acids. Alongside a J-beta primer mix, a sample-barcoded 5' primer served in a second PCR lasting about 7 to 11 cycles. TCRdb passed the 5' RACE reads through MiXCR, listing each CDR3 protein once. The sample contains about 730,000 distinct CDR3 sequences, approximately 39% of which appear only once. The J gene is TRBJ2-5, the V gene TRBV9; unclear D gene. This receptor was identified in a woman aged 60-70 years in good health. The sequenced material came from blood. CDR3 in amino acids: CASSVGWQETQYF. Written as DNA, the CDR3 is TGTGCCAGCAGCGTAGGTTGGCAAGAGACCCAGTACTTC. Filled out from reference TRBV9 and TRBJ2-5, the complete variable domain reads DSGVTQTPKHLITATGQRVTLRCSPRSGDLSVYWYQQSLDQGLQFLIQYYNGEERAKGNILERFSAQQFPDLHSELNLSSLELGDSALYFCASSVGWQETQYFGPGTRLLVL.